This T cell receptor beta chain was profiled in a study of CD8 T cells in ankylosing spondylitis. Study results and limitations: Seemingly distinctive of ankylosing spondylitis blood was a TCR beta motif formed by eight highly homologous variants. Significant enrichment of disease-linked clones was reported in matched ankylosing spondylitis synovial fluid. As for the disease-linked clones, they showed a CD8+ phenotype and occurred at relatively low frequencies in peripheral blood.

In this sample, this clonotype turned up a few times. The antigen remains undetermined. Germline V gives CDR1 MNHEY, CDR2 SMNVEV (reference sequence). V was pared by 2 bases and J by 5 bases, with 13 bases between. The CDR3 sequence is 15 residues long. Library preparation for TCR beta used quantitative 5'-RACE with molecular barcodes. Each CDR3 protein is one row after TCRdb ran MiXCR on the 5' RACE reads. There are 500,000 to 550,000 distinct CDR3 sequences in the sample; 9.5% to 15% occur only once, and 6.8% lies in the top ten. Sequencing used blood, either unsorted or a sorted T cell fraction (not recorded which). The TCR was taken from a male donor with ankylosing spondylitis. V usage is TRBV27 and J usage is TRBJ2-1, with D possibly TRBD2 on 6 matching bases. CDR3 protein: CASSLGVGEDNEQFF. The CDR3 coding sequence is TGTGCCAGCAGTTTAGGAGTGGGGGAGGACAATGAGCAGTTCTTC.